The entry below gives a single T cell receptor beta chain sequence along with its context. Its target is unknown. The sample belongs to a study of monozygotic twins with cystic fibrosis. At the level of the study: Library input was 2.5 to 3 micrograms of fragmented DNA, with 15 PCR cycles.

Notes on the study in general: In 13 of 16 pairs, V gene usage was closest to the co-twin's.

Assay used: immunoSEQ multiplex PCR; TCRdb lists only in-frame clones, some missing. This table has tens of thousands of clones, more than 85% appearing once. The CDR3 totals 12 residues. With 0 bases removed from V and 6 bases from J, the gap between germline ends came to 8 bases. Per germline, CDR1 GTSNPN and CDR2 SVGIG (reference sequence). The chain is built from TRBV30 and TRBJ1-2; D might be TRBD1 (5 bases). Sequencing was performed on blood. This clonotype originated in a girl aged 2 to 10 with cystic fibrosis. This CDR3 reads CAWSVPGHGYTF. The CDR3, as DNA: TGTGCCTGGAGTGTACCGGGACATGGCTACACCTTC.